The 8 T cell receptor beta chains listed next were all sequenced from one sample in a study of preoperative IRX-2 immunotherapy in early breast cancer. Repertoires were generated with immunoSEQ multiplex PCR, while TCRdb's copy carries only in-frame clones and drops some. Here the sample spans about 89,000 clones, 86% being singletons. Treatment defined: preoperative locoregional IRX-2 cytokine immunotherapy. The sample here was tumor tissue, taken after IRX-2 immunotherapy. These receptors were taken from a human donor with breast cancer.

V is TRBV11-3 and J is TRBJ1-3, with 10 nucleotides matching TRBD1. Germline CDR1 reads SGHNT; CDR2 reads YENEEA. The CDR3 length is 17 residues. The trim removed 4 bases at V and 3 bases at J, leaving 9 bases unmatched. The CDR3, as DNA: TGTGCCAGCAGCTACTCCCGGGACAGGGGAGGTGGAAACACCATATATTTT. Translated, it gives CASSYSRDRGGGNTIYF.

The chain employs TRBV10-1 and TRBJ2-3; 7 bases are shared with TRBD1. CDR1 WNHNN and CDR2 SYGVQD come from the germline V gene (reference sequence). Trimming at V came to 2 bases and at J to 4 bases, leaving 9 bases not matched to a gene. CDR3 length equals 16 residues. DNA of the CDR3: TGCGCCAGCAGTGAGGCCCGACAGGGTTCCGCAGATACGCAGTATTTT. Translation gives CASSEARQGSADTQYF.

The gene calls are TRBV6-8 and TRBJ1-5; TRBD1 agrees at 11 bases. V lost 4 bases to trimming and J lost 6 bases; unmatched junction nucleotides: 5. Germline CDR1 MNHGY, CDR2 SAAAGT. This CDR3 has 15 residues. The CDR3 reads CASSSGQGDSQPQHF. CDR3 nucleotide sequence: TGTGCCAGCAGTTCGGGACAGGGGGACTCTCAGCCCCAGCATTTT.

The gene calls are TRBV6-4 and TRBJ1-5; no reliable D call. The germline V and J ends were trimmed by 7 bases and 3 bases, with 19 bases remaining between them. From germline, CDR1 is MRHNA and CDR2 SNTAGT. The CDR3 has 16 residues. For the CDR3, the DNA is TGTGCCAGCATTCTGACCCCCTTATCCTACAATCAGCCCCAGCATTTT. Amino acid sequence: CASILTPLSYNQPQHF.

The chain joins TRBV28 to TRBJ2-3; D call uncertain. V was shortened by 3 bases and J by 1 base, with 5 bases between the two germline ends. There are 13 residues in the CDR3. Germline V gives CDR1 MDHEN, CDR2 SYDVKM. The CDR3 here is CASSFGRTDTQYF. CDR3 coding DNA: TGTGCCAGCAGTTTCGGACGCACAGATACGCAGTATTTT.

This chain joins TRBV4-1 and TRBJ1-1, with TRBD1 identical over 8 bases. The length of the CDR3 is 16 residues. CDR1 and CDR2 (germline): MGHRA, YSYEKL. V was clipped by 4 bases and J by 6 bases; unmatched bases: 13. The DNA for the CDR3 is TGCGCCAGCAGCCCTGACAGGGGAAGGGCTAGATCTGAAGCTTTCTTT. This sequence encodes CASSPDRGRARSEAFF.

The chain couples TRBV30 to TRBJ1-2, with D possibly matching TRBD1 (5 bases). The CDR3 runs to 14 residues. CDR1 is GTSNPN, CDR2 SVGIG, per germline (reference sequence). Trimming took 0 bases from V and 1 from J, leaving 9 bases between them. CDR3 bases: TGTGCCTGGAGTGTGGCGGGGGTTAACTATGGCTACACCTTC. Translated, it gives CAWSVAGVNYGYTF.

V is TRBV7-4 and J is TRBJ2-1, with TRBD1 matching 8 bases. The germline CDR1 and CDR2 sequences are SGHVT and SQSDAQ. V lost 5 bases, J lost 7 bases, and 10 bases stayed unmatched. CDR3 size: 15 residues. The CDR3 coding sequence is TGTGCCAGCAGCAAAGGACAGGGCGTAAGTAATGAGCAGTTCTTC. This encodes CASSKGQGVSNEQFF.